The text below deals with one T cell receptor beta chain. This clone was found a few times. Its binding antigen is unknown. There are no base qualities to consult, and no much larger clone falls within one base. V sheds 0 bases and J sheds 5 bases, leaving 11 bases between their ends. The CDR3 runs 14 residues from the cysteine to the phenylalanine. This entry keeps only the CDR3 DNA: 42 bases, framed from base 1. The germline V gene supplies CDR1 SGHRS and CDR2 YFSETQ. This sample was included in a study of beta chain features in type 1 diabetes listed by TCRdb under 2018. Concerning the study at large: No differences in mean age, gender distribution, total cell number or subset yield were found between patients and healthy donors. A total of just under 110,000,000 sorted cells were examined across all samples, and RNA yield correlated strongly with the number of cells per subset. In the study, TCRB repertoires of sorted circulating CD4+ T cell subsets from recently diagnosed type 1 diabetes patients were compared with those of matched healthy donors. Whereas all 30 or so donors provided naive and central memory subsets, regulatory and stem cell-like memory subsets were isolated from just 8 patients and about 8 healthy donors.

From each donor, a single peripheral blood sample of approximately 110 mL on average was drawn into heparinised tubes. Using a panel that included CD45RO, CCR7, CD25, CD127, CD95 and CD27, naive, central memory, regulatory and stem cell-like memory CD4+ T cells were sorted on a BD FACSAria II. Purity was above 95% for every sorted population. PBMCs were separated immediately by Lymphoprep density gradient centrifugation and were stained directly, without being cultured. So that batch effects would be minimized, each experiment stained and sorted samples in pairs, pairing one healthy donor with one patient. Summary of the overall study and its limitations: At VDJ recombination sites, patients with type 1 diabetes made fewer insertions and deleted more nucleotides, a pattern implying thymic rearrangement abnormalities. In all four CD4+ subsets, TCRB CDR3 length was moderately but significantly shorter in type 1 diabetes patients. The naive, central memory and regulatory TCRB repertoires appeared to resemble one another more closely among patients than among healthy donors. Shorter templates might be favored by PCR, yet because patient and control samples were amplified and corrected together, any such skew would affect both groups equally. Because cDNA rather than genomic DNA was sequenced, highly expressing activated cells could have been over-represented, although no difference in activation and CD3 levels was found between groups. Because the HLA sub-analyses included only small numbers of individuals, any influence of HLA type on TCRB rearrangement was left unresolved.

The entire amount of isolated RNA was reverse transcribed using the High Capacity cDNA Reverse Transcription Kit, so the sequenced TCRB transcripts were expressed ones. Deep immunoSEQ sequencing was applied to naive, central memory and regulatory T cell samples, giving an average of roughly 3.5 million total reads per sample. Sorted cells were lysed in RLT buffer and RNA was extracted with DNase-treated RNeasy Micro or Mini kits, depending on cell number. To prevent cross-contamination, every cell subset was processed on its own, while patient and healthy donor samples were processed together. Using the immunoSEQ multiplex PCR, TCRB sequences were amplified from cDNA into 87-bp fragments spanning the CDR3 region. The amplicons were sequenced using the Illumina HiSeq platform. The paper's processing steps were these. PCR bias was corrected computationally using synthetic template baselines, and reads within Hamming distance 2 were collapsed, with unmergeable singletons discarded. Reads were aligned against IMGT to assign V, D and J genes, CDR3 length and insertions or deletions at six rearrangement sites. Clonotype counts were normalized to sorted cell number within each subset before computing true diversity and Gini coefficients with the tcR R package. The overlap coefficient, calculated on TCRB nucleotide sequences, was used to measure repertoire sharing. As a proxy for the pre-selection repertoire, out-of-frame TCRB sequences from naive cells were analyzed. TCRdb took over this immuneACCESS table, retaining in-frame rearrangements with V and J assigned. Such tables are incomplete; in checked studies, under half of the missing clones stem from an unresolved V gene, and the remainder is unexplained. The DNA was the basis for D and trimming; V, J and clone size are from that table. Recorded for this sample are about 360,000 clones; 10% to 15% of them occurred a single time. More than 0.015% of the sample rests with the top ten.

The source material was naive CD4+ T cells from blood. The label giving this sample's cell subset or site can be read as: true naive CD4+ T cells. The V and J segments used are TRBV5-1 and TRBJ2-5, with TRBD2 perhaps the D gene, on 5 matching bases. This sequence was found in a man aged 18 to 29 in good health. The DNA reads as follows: TGCGCCAGCAGCTTGGCGCCTAGAGGGGAGACCCAGTACTTC. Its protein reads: CASSLAPRGETQYF.